This T cell receptor (beta chain) is drawn from a study of T cell repertoires in cytomegalovirus infection. TCRdb reprocessed the reads with MiXCR, giving one entry per CDR3 protein. The sample shows around 630,000 distinct CDR3 sequences, 24% of them seen only once. The germline V and J ends were trimmed by 4 bases and 9 bases, with 12 bases remaining between them. The germline CDR1 and CDR2 sequences are SEHNR and FQNEAQ (reference sequence). The CDR3 runs to 12 residues. Of note for this clonotype: Its antigen is unknown.

Points from the study as a whole: The cumulative frequency of public TCR beta families identified carriers of CMV plus the relevant HLA.

This chain uses TRBV7-9 with TRBJ1-1; perhaps TRBD1 as D (5 bases). The receptor comes from a human donor in good health (CMV status not recorded). Some clones in this sample may be carry-over from other donors' samples. Sequences were obtained from CD8+ T cells from PBMCs. This CDR3 reads CASSSSTEKAFF. CDR3 bases: TGTGCCAGCAGCTCCTCGACAGAGAAAGCTTTCTTT.